The clone carrying this TCR beta chain was found a few times. The target antigen is unknown. In TCRdb, the reads were re-called with MiXCR into one record per CDR3 protein. This table has about 130,000 distinct CDR3 sequences, roughly 9% appearing once. CDR3 size: 15 residues. The germline V and J ends were trimmed by 8 bases and 0 bases, with 15 bases remaining between them. The germline V gene has CDR1 SNHLY and CDR2 FYNNEI. The data stem from a study of T cell repertoires in cytomegalovirus infection. Study-wide points: Dominating the ex vivo response were TCR beta clonotypes that were CMV-specific and HLA-C-restricted. Pooled public TCR beta family frequency picked out CMV carriers with the relevant HLA.

The sample was PBMCs. This chain links TRBV2 with TRBJ2-3; no clear D gene. This receptor was identified in a human donor in good health (CMV status not recorded). Some clones in this sample may be carry-over from other donors' samples. The CDR3 here is CASETRHFSTDTQYF. In DNA form, the CDR3 reads TGTGCCAGCGAAACCCGACATTTTAGCACAGATACGCAGTATTTT.